A selection of T cell receptor beta chains follows, all from one sample in a study of blood T cell repertoires in COVID-19. The repertoire was sequenced with immunoSEQ multiplex PCR; TCRdb's copy has only in-frame clones and lacks some. Of 380,000 or so clones in the sample, approximately 86% were seen once. The source material was peripheral blood. Receptor source: a woman aged 60-75 years with COVID-19, enrolled during active disease. Both conserved end residues are part of each CDR3. The order of the fields is J gene, V gene, CDR3 protein.

TRBJ1-5,TRBV19,CASSMGQADQPQHF
TRBJ2-3,TRBV7-6,CASSRGTSGFTDTQYF
TRBJ2-1,TRBV2,CASSTSVGNEQFF
TRBJ2-2,TRBV30,CAWNRGNTGELFF
TRBJ2-2,TRBV20-1,CSASAGGFTGELFF
TRBJ2-1,TRBV5-1,CASSLAAGGYPNEQFF
TRBJ2-5,TRBV5-1,CASNGGGNQETQYF
TRBJ2-1,TRBV27,CASGRTAGSYNEQFF
TRBJ2-3,TRBV4-3,CASSQAGTSGAPGGDTQYF
TRBJ2-2,TRBV19,CASRRQLNTGELFF
TRBJ1-1,TRBV19,CASIATLGAMNTEAFF
TRBJ1-2,TRBV6-5,CASTADANYGHTF
TRBJ2-5,TRBV12-3/TRBV12-4,CASRTGETQYF
TRBJ1-1,TRBV5-1,CATTGENFEAFF
TRBJ1-2,TRBV7-2,CASSLEGLGRGSYGYTF
TRBJ2-7,TRBV5-1,CASSLAGQGAREQYF
TRBJ2-7,TRBV19,CASQQGSGAYEQYF
TRBJ2-7,TRBV7-9,CASSRVADSAYEQYF
TRBJ1-1,TRBV6-6,CASTPNVGENTEAFF
TRBJ2-5,TRBV2,CASGEQRETQYF
TRBJ2-3,TRBV7-3,CASRQGWSTDTQYF
TRBJ2-1,TRBV30,CAWSVRVDEQFF
TRBJ1-6,TRBV28,CASSTGYNSPLHF
TRBJ2-4,TRBV5-6,CASSLELSGSDIQYF
TRBJ1-2,TRBV24-1,CATSDPQAVYGYTF
TRBJ1-6,TRBV6-5,CASSYSMRGNSPLHF
TRBJ2-3,TRBV9,CASSVSGGTDTQYF